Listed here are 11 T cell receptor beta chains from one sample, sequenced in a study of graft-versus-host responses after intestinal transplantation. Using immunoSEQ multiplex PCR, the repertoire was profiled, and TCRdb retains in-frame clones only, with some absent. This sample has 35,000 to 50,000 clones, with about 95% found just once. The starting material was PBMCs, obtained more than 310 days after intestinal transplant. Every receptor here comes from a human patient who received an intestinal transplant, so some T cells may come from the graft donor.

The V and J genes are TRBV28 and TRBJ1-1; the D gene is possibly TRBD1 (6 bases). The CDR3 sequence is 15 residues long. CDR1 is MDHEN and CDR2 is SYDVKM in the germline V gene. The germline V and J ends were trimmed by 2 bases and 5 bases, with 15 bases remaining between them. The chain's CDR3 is CASSLGGARGTEAFF. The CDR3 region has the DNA TGTGCCAGCAGTTTAGGGGGGGCGCGTGGGACTGAAGCTTTCTTT.

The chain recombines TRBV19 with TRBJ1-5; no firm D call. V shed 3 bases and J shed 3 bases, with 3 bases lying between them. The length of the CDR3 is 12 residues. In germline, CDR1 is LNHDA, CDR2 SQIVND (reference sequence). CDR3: CASSITNQPQHF. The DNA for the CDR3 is TGTGCCAGTAGTATCACCAATCAGCCCCAGCATTTT.

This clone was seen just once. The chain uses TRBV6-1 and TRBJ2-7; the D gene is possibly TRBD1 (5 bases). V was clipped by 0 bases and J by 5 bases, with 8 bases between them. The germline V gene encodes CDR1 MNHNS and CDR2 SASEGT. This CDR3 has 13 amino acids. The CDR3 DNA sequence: TGTGCCAGCAGTGAAGCGCAGGGAAACGAGCAGTACTTC. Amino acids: CASSEAQGNEQYF.

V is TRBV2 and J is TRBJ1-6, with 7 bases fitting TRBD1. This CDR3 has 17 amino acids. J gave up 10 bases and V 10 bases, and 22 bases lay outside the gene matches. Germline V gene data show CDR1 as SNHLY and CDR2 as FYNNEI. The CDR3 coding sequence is TGTGCCACGAGTAAAGACAGGGTTGGGAATTTGGTGTCACCCCTCCACTTT. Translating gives CATSKDRVGNLVSPLHF.

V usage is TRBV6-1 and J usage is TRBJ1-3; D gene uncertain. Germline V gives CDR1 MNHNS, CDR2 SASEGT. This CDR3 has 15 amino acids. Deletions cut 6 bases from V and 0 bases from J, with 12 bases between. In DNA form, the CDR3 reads TGTGCCAGCAGGGCCCCAGGCTTCTCTGGAAACACCATATATTTT. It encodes CASRAPGFSGNTIYF.

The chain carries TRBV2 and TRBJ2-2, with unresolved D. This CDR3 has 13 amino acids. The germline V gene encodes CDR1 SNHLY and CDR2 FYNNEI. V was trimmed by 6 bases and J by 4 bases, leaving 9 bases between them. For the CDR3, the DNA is TGTGCCAGCAGCCCGAGACCCACCGGGGAGCTGTTTTTT. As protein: CASSPRPTGELFF.

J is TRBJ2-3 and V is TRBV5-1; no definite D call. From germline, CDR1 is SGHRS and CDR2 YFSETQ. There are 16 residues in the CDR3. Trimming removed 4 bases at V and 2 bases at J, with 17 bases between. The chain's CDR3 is CASSPPPVQNTDTQYF. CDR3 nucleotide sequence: TGCGCCAGCAGCCCCCCCCCGGTGCAGAACACAGATACGCAGTATTTT.

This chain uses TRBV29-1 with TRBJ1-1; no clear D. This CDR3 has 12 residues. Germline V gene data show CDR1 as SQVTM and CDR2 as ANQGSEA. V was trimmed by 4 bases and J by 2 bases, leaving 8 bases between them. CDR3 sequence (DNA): TGCAGCGTTGTGTTAGAAAACACTGAAGCTTTCTTT. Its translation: CSVVLENTEAFF. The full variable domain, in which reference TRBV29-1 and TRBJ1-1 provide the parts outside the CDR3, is SAVISQKPSRDICQRGTSLTIQCQVDSQVTMMFWYRQQPGQSLTLIATANQGSEATYESGFVIDKFPISRPNLTFSTLTVSNMSPEDSSIYLCSVVLENTEAFFGQGTRLTVV.

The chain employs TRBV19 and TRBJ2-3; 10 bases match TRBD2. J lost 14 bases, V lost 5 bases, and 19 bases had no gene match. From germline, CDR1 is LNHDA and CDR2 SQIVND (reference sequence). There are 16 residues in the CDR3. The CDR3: CASSDFGTSDPTAWYF. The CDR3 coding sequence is TGTGCCAGTAGTGATTTTGGGACTAGCGACCCCACTGCTTGGTATTTT.

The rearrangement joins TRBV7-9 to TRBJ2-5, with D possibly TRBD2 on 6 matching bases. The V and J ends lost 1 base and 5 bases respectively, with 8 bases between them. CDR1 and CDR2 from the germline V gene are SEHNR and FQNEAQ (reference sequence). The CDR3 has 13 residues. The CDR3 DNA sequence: TGTGCCAGCAGCTTAGTGGAGGGTGAGACCCAGTACTTC. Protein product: CASSLVEGETQYF.

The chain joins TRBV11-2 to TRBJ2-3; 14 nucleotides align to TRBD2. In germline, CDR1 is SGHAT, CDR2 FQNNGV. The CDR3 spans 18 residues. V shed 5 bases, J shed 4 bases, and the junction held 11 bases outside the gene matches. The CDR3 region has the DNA TGTGCCAGCAGCCCTCTGATGGGACTAGCGGGAGACCCAGATACGCAGTATTTT. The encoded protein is CASSPLMGLAGDPDTQYF. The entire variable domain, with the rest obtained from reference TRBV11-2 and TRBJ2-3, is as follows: EAGVAQSPRYKIIEKRQSVAFWCNPISGHATLYWYQQILGQGPKLLIQFQNNGVVDDSQLPKDRFSAERLKGVDSTLKIQPAKLEDSAVYLCASSPLMGLAGDPDTQYFGPGTRLTVL.